This TCR beta chain was captured by sequencing in a study of T cells after yellow fever vaccination. This clonotype was recorded at least ten times. Antigen unknown. Study-wide results and caveats: Weaker in magnitude, the secondary response showed a faster peak on day 5 versus 15.

The CDR3 has 13 residues. Looked up from germline, CDR1 is SGHTA and CDR2 is FQGTGA. Trimming shortened V by 0 bases and J by 2 bases, and 4 bases separated the two germline ends. Via MiXCR, TCRdb re-called the 5' RACE reads, giving one row per CDR3 protein. The sample holds about 50,000 distinct CDR3 sequences, approximately 6.9% seen once. The rearrangement links TRBV7-3 to TRBJ1-1; D is ambiguous. The origin of this receptor is a man aged 18 to 30 who received the YFV17D yellow fever vaccine. The sample consisted of CD8+ T cells sorted from PBMCs, taken on the day of the first yellow fever vaccination. CDR3 residues: CASSLTGNTEAFF. The CDR3 nucleotides are TGTGCCAGCAGCTTAACAGGTAACACTGAAGCTTTCTTT. The full variable domain, its missing parts supplied by reference TRBV7-3 and TRBJ1-1, is GAGVSQTPSNKVTEKGKYVELRCDPISGHTALYWYRQSLGQGPEFLIYFQGTGAADDSGLPNDRFFAVRPEGSVSTLKIQRTERGDSAVYLCASSLTGNTEAFFGQGTRLTVV.